This T cell receptor (beta chain) was sequenced for a study of cytomegalovirus exposure and HLA in healthy donors. Germline lookup yields CDR1 LNHDA and CDR2 SQIVND (reference sequence). V shed 5 bases, J shed 2 bases, and the junction held 7 bases outside the gene matches. This CDR3 has 15 residues. Regarding this clone: What it recognizes is unknown.

Broader study findings: Published work reported that the classifier diagnosed cytomegalovirus status with high specificity and sensitivity. TCR association rates varied by HLA locus in a later analysis, with DRB1 highest and HLA-C lowest. Reports indicate that TCR beta sequences accurately predicted the HLA-A and HLA-B alleles of most subjects.

The PCR was carried out with 60 Vbeta primers and 13 Jbeta primers. Assay: immunoSEQ multiplex PCR; the TCRdb copy retains only in-frame clones and omits some. This table has more than 110,000 clones, about 79% appearing once. The chain combines TRBV19 with TRBJ2-7; 9 positions agree with TRBD1. This sequence was found in a male donor in good health and CMV-seronegative. The specimen was PBMCs. DNA for the CDR3: TGTGCCAGTAGTTCCCGGGACAGGGTCACCTACGAGCAGTACTTC. Protein product: CASSSRDRVTYEQYF.